Reported below is one T cell receptor beta chain. The source of the sample is a study of technical replicates of blood from a handful of donors. The germline V gene has CDR1 PRHDT and CDR2 FYEKMQ (reference sequence). The CDR3 totals 15 residues. V was cut by 6 bases and J by 7 bases, with 16 bases left in between. Profiled with immunoSEQ multiplex PCR; TCRdb holds only in-frame clones, not every one. The sample comprises some 30,000 clones, more than 80% of which are singletons, and over 4% rests with the top ten. Specimen: PBMCs. The clonotype was recovered from a human donor in good health. Some clones in this sample may be carry-over from other donors' samples. The chain carries TRBV13 and TRBJ1-6; TRBD1 is a possible D gene (6 bases). CDR3 residues: CASSPIDRRNSPLHF. CDR3 bases: TGTGCCAGCAGTCCCATCGACAGGCGGAATTCACCCCTCCACTTT.